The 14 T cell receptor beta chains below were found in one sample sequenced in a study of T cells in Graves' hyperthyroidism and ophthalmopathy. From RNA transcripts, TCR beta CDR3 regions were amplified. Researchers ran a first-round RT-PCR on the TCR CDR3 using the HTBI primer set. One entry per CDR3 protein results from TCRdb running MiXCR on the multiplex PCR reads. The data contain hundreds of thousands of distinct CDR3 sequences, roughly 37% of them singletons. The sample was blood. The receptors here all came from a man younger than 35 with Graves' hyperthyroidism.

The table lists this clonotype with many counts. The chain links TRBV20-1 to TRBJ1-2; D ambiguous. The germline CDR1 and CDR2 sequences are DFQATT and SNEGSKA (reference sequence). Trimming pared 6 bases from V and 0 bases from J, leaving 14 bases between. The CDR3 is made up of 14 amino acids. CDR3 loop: CSASGRPSNYGYTF. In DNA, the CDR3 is TGCAGTGCCTCAGGAAGGCCCTCTAACTATGGCTACACCTTC.

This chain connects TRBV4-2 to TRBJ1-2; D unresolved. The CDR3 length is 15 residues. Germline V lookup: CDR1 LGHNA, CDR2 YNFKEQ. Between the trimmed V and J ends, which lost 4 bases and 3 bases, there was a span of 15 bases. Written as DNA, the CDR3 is TGTGCCAGCAGCCCCCGTGGGGTCAGGTACTATGGCTACACCTTC. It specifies CASSPRGVRYYGYTF.

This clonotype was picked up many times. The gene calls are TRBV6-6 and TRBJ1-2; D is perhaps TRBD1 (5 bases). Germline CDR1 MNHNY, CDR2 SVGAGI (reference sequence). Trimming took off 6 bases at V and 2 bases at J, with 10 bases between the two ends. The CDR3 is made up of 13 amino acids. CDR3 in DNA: TGTGCCAGCAGCCAGGGACGGAACTATGGCTACACCTTC. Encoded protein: CASSQGRNYGYTF.

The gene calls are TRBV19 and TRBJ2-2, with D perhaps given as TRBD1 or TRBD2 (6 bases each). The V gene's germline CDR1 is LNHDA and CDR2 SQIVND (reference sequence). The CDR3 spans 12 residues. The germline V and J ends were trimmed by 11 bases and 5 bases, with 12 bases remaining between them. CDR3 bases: TGTGCCGCGGACAGCGGGACCGGGGAGCTGTTTTTT. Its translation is CAADSGTGELFF.

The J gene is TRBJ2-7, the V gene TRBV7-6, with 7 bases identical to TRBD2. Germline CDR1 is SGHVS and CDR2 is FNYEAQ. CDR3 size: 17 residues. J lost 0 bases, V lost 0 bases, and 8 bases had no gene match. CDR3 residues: CASSLAMPGGFSYEQYF. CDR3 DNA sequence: TGTGCCAGCAGCTTAGCGATGCCGGGAGGTTTCTCCTACGAGCAGTACTTC.

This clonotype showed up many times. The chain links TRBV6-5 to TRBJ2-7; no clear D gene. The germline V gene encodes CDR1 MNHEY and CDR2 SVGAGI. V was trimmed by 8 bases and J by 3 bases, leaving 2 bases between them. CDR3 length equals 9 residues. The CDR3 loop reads CASGYEQYF. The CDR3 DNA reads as TGTGCCAGCGGCTACGAGCAGTACTTC.

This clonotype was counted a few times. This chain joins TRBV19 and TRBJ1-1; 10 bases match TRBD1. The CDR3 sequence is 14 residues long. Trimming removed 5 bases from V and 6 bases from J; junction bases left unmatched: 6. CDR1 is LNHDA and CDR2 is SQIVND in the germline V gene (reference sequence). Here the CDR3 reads CASSQGQGFSEAFF. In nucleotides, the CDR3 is TGTGCCAGTAGTCAGGGACAGGGGTTCTCTGAAGCTTTCTTT.

In DNA, the CDR3 is TGCAGCGTTGATGAGACAGGGGGGGACTATGGCTACACCTTC. This codes for CSVDETGGDYGYTF. The V and J genes are TRBV29-1 and TRBJ1-2; the match to TRBD1 covers 9 bases. Germline V gene sequence: CDR1 SQVTM, CDR2 ANQGSEA. Unmatched junction bases numbered 5, after V lost 3 bases and J lost 3 bases. CDR3 length: 14 amino acids.

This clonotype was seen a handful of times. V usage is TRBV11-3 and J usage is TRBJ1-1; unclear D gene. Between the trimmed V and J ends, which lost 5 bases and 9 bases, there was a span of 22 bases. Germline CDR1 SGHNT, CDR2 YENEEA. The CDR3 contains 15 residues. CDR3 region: CASSIHTDREHKAFF. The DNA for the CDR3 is TGTGCCAGCAGCATACATACGGACCGGGAACACAAAGCTTTCTTT.

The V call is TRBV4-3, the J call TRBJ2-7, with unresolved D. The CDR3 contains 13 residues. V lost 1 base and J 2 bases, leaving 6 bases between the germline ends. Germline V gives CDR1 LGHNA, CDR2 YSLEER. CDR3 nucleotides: TGCGCCAGCAGCCAAGTTGATCCCTACGAGCAGTACTTC. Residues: CASSQVDPYEQYF.

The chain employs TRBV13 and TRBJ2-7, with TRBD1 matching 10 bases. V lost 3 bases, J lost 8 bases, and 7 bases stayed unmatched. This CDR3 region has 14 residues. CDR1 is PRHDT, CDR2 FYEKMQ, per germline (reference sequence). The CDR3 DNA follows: TGTGCCAGCAGCTTGGGACAGGGGCTCCCCCAGCAGTACTTC. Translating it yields CASSLGQGLPQQYF. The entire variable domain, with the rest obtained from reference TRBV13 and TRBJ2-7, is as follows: AAGVIQSPRHLIKEKRETATLKCYPIPRHDTVYWYQQGPGQDPQFLISFYEKMQSDKGSIPDRFSAQQFSDYHSELNMSSLELGDSALYFCASSLGQGLPQQYFGPGTRLTVT.

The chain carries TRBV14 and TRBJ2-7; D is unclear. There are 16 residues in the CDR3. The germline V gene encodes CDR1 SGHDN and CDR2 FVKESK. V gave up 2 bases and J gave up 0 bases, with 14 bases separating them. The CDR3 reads CASSQLDLGSSYEQYF. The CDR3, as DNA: TGTGCCAGCAGCCAACTTGATTTGGGGTCCTCCTACGAGCAGTACTTC. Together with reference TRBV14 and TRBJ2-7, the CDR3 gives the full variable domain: EAGVTQFPSHSVIEKGQTVTLRCDPISGHDNLYWYRRVMGKEIKFLLHFVKESKQDESGMPNNRFLAERTGGTYSTLKVQPAELEDSGVYFCASSQLDLGSSYEQYFGPGTRLTVT.

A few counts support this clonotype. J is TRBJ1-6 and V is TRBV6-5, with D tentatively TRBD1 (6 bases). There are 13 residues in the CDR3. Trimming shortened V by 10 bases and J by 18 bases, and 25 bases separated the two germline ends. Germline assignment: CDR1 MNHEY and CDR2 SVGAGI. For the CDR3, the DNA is TGTGCCACCTCGCCCACTGGGGGGCTCCCCGGCCACTTT. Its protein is CATSPTGGLPGHF.

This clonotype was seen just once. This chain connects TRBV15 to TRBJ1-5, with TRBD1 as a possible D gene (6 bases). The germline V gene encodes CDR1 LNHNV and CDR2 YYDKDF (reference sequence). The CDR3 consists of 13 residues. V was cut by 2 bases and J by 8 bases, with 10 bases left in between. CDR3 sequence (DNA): TGTGCCACCAGCAGACTAGGGGGTAAGCCCCAGCATTTT. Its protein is CATSRLGGKPQHF.